This TCR beta chain was documented in a study of T cells in localized non-small cell lung cancer. Study outcomes and limitations: Uninvolved neighboring lung showed the greatest T cell clonality, exceeding tumor. Median around 62 top-100 tumor clones were shared with paired adjacent lung. Prolonged overall survival went with higher T cell density in the blood.

CDR3 length: 16 residues. CDR1 is SNHLY and CDR2 is FYNNEI in the germline V gene. After removal of 6 bases from V and 3 bases from J, the junction contained 5 bases not matched to a gene. A word on this clone: Antigen: not known. This sample also contains other DNA sequences that code for the same CDR3.

Sequenced by immunoSEQ multiplex PCR; TCRdb stores in-frame clones only, minus some. The sample gives tens of thousands of clones, more than 75% of which show up once; around 13% is in the top ten. The material sequenced was peripheral blood, taken before any cancer treatment. The sequence came from a female donor older than 55 with stage III squamous cell lung carcinoma. The gene calls are TRBV2 and TRBJ2-3; 14 nucleotides align to TRBD2. Here the CDR3 reads CASSAGLAGGTDTQYF. CDR3 DNA sequence: TGTGCCAGCAGCGCTGGACTAGCGGGGGGAACAGATACGCAGTATTTT.